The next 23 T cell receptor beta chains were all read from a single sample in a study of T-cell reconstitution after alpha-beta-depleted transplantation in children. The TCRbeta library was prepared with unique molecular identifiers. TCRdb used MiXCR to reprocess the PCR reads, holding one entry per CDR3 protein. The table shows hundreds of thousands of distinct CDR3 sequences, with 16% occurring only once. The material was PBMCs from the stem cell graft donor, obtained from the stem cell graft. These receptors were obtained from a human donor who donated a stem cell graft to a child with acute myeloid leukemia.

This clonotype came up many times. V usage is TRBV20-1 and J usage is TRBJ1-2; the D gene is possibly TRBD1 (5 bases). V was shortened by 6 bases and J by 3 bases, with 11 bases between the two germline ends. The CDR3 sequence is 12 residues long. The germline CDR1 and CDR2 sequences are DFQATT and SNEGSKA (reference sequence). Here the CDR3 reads CSARQTDYGYTF. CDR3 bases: TGCAGTGCGAGACAGACGGACTATGGCTACACCTTC.

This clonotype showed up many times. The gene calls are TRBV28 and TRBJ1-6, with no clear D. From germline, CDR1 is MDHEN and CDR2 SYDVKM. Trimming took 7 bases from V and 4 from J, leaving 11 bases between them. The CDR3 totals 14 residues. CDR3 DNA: TGTGCCAGCACCAAGGCAGGATATAATTCACCCCTCCACTTT. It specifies CASTKAGYNSPLHF.

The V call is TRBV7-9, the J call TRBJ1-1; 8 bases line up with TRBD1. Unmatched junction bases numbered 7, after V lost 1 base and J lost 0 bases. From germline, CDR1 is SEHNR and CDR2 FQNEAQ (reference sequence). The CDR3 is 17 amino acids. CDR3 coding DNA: TGTGCCAGCAGCTTAGATCCAGGGACAGGTCTGAACACTGAAGCTTTCTTT. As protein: CASSLDPGTGLNTEAFF.

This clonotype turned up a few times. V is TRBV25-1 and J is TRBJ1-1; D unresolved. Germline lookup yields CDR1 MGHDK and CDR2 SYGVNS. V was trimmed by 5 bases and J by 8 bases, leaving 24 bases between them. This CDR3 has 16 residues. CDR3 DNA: TGTGCCAGCAGTCAATCCCAGCCACCTACTAAAGGGGAAGCTTTCTTT. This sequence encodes CASSQSQPPTKGEAFF. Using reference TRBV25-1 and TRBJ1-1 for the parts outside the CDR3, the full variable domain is EADIYQTPRYLVIGTGKKITLECSQTMGHDKMYWYQQDPGMELHLIHYSYGVNSTEKGDLSSESTVSRIRTEHFPLTLESARPSHTSQYLCASSQSQPPTKGEAFFGQGTRLTVV.

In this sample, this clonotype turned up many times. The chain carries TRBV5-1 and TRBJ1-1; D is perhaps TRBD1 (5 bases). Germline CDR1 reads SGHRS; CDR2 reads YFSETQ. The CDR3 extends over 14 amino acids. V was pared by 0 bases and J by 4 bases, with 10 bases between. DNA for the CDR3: TGCGCCAGCAGCTTGGAGAGGGGTGGCACTGAAGCTTTCTTT. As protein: CASSLERGGTEAFF.

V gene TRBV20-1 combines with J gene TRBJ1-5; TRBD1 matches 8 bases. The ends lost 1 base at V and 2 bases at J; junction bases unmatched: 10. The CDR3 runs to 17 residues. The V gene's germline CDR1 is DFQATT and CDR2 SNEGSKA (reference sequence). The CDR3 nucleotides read TGCAGTGCTAGAGTCCGGACAGGGATTGTTGGCAATCAGCCCCAGCATTTT. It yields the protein CSARVRTGIVGNQPQHF.

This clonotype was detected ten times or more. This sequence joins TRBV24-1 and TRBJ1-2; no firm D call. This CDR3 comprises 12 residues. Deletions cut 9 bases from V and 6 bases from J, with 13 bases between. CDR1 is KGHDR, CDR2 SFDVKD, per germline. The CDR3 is CATYGVEDGYTF. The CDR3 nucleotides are TGTGCCACCTACGGTGTGGAAGATGGCTACACCTTC.

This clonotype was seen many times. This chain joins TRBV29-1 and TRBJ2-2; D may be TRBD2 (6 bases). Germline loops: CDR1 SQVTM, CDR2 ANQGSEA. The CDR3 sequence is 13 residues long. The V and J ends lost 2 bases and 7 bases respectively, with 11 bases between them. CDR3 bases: TGCAGCGTTGAAAGGGGAGGAATCGGGGAGCTGTTTTTT. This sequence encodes CSVERGGIGELFF.

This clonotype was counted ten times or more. The CDR3 loop reads CSAGGQPLNTEAFF. The CDR3 DNA reads as TGCAGTGCTGGAGGACAGCCTCTGAACACTGAAGCTTTCTTT. The J gene is TRBJ1-1, the V gene TRBV20-1; possibly TRBD1 for D (6 bases). The germline V and J ends were trimmed by 5 bases and 0 bases, with 13 bases remaining between them. There are 14 residues in the CDR3. CDR1 DFQATT and CDR2 SNEGSKA come from the germline V gene (reference sequence).

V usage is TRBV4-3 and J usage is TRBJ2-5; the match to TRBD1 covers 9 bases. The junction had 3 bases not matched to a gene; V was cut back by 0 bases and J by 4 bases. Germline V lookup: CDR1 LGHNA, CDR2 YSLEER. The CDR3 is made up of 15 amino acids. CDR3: CASSQDTGQGETQYF. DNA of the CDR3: TGCGCCAGCAGCCAAGACACGGGACAGGGAGAGACCCAGTACTTC.

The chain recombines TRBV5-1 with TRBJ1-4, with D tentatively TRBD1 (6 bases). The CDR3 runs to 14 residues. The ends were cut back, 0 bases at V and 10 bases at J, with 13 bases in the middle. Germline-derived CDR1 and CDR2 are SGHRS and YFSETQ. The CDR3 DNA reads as TGCGCCAGCAGCTTGGAACAGGGTATGGGAAAACTGTTTTTT. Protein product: CASSLEQGMGKLFF.

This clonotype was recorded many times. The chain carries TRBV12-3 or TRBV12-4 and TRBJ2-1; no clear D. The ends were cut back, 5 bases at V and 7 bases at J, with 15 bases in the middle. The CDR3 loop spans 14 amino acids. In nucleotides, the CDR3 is TGTGCCAGCAGTCGGCCCGCGAGAGGAAATGAGCAGTTCTTC. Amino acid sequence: CASSRPARGNEQFF.

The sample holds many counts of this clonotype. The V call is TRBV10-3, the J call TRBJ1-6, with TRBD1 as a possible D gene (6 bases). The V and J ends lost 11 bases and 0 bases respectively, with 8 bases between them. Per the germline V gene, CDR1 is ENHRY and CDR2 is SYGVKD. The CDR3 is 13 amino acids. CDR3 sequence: CASGASYNSPLHF. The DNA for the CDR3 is TGTGCCTCGGGGGCCTCCTATAATTCACCCCTCCACTTT.

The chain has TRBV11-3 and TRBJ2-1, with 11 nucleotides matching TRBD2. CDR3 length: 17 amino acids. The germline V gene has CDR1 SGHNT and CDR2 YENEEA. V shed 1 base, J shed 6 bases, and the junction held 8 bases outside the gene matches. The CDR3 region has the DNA TGTGCCAGCAGCTTAGTTCTGGGACTAGCGGAGGTCAATGAGCAGTTCTTC. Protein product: CASSLVLGLAEVNEQFF.

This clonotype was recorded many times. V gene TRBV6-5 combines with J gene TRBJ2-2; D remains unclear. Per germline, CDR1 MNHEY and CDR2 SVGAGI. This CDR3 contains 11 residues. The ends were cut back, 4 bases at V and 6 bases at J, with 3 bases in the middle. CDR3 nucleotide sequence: TGTGCCAGCAGTTCCCCCGGGGAGCTGTTTTTT. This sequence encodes CASSSPGELFF.

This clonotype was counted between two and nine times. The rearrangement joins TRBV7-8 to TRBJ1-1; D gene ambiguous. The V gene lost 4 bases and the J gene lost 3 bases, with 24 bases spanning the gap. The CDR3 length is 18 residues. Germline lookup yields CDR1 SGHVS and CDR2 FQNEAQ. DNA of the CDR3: TGTGCCAGCAGCTCCCAAATTGGGTCGGGTAACATCTACACTGAAGCTTTCTTT. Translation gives CASSSQIGSGNIYTEAFF. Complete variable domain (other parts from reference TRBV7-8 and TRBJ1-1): GAGVSQSPRYKVAKRGQDVALRCDPISGHVSLFWYQQALGQGPEFLTYFQNEAQLDKSGLPSDRFFAERPEGSVSTLKIQRTQQEDSAVYLCASSSQIGSGNIYTEAFFGQGTRLTVV.

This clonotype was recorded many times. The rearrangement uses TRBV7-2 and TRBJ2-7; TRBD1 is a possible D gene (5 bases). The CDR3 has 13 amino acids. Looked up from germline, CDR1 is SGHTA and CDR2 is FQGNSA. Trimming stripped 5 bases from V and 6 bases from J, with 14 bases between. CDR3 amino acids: CASSASGFSEQYF. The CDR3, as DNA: TGTGCCAGCAGCGCATCAGGGTTCTCCGAGCAGTACTTC.

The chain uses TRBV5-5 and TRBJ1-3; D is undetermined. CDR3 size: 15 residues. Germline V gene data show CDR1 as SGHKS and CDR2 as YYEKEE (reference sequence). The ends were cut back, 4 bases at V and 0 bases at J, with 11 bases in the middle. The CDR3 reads CASSHDWASGNTIYF. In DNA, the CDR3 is TGTGCCAGCAGCCACGACTGGGCCTCTGGAAACACCATATATTTT. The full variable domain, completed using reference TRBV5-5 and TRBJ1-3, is DAGVTQSPTHLIKTRGQQVTLRCSPISGHKSVSWYQQVLGQGPQFIFQYYEKEERGRGNFPDRFSARQFPNYSSELNVNALLLGDSALYLCASSHDWASGNTIYFGEGSWLTVV.

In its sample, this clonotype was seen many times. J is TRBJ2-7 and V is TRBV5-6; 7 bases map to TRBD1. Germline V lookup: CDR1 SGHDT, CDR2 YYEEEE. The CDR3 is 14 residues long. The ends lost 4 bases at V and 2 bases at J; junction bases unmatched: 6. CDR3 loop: CASSQGQRAYEQYF. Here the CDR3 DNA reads TGTGCCAGCAGCCAGGGACAGAGAGCCTACGAGCAGTACTTC.

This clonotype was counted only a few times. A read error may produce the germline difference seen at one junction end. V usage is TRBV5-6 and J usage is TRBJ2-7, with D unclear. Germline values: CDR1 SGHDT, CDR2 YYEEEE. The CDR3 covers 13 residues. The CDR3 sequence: CASSLGPSNEQYF. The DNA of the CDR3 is TGTGCCAGCAGCTTGGGGCCCTCCAACGAGCAGTACTTC.

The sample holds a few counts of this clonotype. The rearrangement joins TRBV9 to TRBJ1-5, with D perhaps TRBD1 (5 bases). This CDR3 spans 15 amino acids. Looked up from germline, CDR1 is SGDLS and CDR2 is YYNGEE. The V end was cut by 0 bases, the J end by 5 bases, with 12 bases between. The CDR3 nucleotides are TGTGCCAGCAGCGTAGGGCAGGGTATGGATCAGCCCCAGCATTTT. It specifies CASSVGQGMDQPQHF.

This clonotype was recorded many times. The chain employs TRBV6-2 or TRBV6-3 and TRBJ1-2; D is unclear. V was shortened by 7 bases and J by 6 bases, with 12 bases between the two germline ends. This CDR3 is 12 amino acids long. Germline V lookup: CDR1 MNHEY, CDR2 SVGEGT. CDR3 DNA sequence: TGTGCCAGCACCGTAAATCGGGATGGCTACACCTTC. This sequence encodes CASTVNRDGYTF.

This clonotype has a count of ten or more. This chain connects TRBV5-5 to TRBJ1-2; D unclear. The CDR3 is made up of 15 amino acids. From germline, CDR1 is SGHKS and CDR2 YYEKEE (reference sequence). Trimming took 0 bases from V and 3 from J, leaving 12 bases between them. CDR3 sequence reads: CASSLGGGIHYGYTF. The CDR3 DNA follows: TGTGCCAGCAGCTTGGGAGGCGGAATTCACTATGGCTACACCTTC.